The 15 T cell receptor beta chains listed next were all sequenced from one sample in a study of OX40 agonist ivuxolimab in advanced cancers. This table comes from immunoSEQ multiplex PCR, and its TCRdb copy is limited to in-frame clones, with some not included. The sample has tens of thousands of clones; around 90% are singletons. The sample was CD4+ or CD8+ T cells sorted from blood, taken in a trial of the OX40 agonist ivuxolimab. The receptors were gathered from an adult with an advanced solid tumor such as melanoma, head and neck, liver or kidney cancer.

V gene TRBV28 combines with J gene TRBJ1-5; unclear D gene. CDR3 length: 13 amino acids. Germline CDR1 and CDR2: MDHEN and SYDVKM. Trimming removed 8 bases from V and 7 bases from J, with 15 bases in between. The CDR3 DNA reads TGTGCCAGCGGTGACCAATTGGGGCAGCCCCAGCATTTT. The encoded protein is CASGDQLGQPQHF. Combining the CDR3 with reference TRBV28 and TRBJ1-5 gives the whole variable domain DVKVTQSSRYLVKRTGEKVFLECVQDMDHENMFWYRQDPGLGLRLIYFSYDVKMKEKGDIPEGYSVSREKKERFSLILESASTNQTSMYLCASGDQLGQPQHFGDGTRLSIL.

The chain has TRBV9 and TRBJ2-5; tentatively, D is TRBD1 (6 bases). In germline, CDR1 is SGDLS, CDR2 YYNGEE. The germline V and J ends were trimmed by 0 bases and 4 bases, with 16 bases remaining between them. The CDR3 length is 16 residues. The CDR3 sequence is CASSVEWQGSIETQYF. The CDR3 DNA sequence: TGTGCCAGCAGCGTAGAGTGGCAGGGGTCGATAGAGACCCAGTACTTC.

The CDR3 is CASSLELRGGNEKLFF. The CDR3, as DNA: TGTGCCAGCAGCTTAGAATTGCGCGGTGGTAATGAAAAACTGTTTTTT. This chain links TRBV7-9 with TRBJ1-4; D not resolved. Germline lookup yields CDR1 SEHNR and CDR2 FQNEAQ (reference sequence). The length of the CDR3 is 16 residues. Trimming cost V 1 base and J 4 bases, with 13 bases left between them.

This clone was observed a single time. V and J are TRBV7-9 and TRBJ1-1; D uncertain. Trimming took off 1 base at V and 6 bases at J, with 9 bases between the two ends. CDR1 is SEHNR, CDR2 FQNEAQ, per germline (reference sequence). The CDR3 totals 13 residues. The chain's CDR3 is CASSLDGLSEAFF. For the CDR3, the DNA is TGTGCCAGCAGCTTAGACGGGCTCTCTGAAGCTTTCTTT.

This chain links TRBV11-2 with TRBJ2-1, with a tentative D call TRBD2 (6 bases). V shed 5 bases and J shed 10 bases, with 18 bases lying between them. The CDR3 consists of 14 residues. Germline CDR1 is SGHAT and CDR2 is FQNNGV. CDR3 bases: TGTGCCAGCAGCCCATCGGGACTCCAAACGGAGCAGTTCTTC. Amino acid sequence: CASSPSGLQTEQFF.

The gene calls are TRBV5-4 and TRBJ2-3; 8 nucleotides match TRBD2. The CDR3 covers 16 residues. With V trimmed by 2 bases and J by 3 bases, 8 bases remained unmatched. Germline V CDR1 and CDR2: SGHNT, YYREEE (reference sequence). CDR3 amino acids: CASSFLAGSFTDTQYF. The CDR3 bases are TGTGCCAGCAGCTTTTTAGCGGGATCTTTTACAGATACGCAGTATTTT.

This clone was seen only a few times. The V gene is TRBV10-1, the J gene TRBJ2-2; no firm D call. CDR1 is WNHNN and CDR2 is SYGVQD in the germline V gene (reference sequence). The CDR3 consists of 12 residues. V lost 8 bases and J lost 2, with 6 bases in between. The CDR3 bases are TGCGCCAGCTACGGAAACACCGGGGAGCTGTTTTTT. It yields the protein CASYGNTGELFF.

This clone was seen a few times. The chain couples TRBV7-9 to TRBJ1-1; D unresolved. The CDR3 extends over 12 amino acids. CDR1 is SEHNR, CDR2 FQNEAQ, per germline (reference sequence). Trimming stripped 3 bases from V and 6 bases from J, with 8 bases between. In nucleotides, the CDR3 is TGTGCCAGCAGCTTTATGGGCGCTGAAGCTTTCTTT. Translating gives CASSFMGAEAFF.

The rearrangement uses TRBV28 and TRBJ2-7; 8 nucleotides align to TRBD2. CDR1 is MDHEN, CDR2 SYDVKM, per germline. The CDR3 totals 15 residues. The junction had 7 bases not matched to a gene; V was cut back by 4 bases and J by 2 bases. DNA of the CDR3: TGTGCCAGCAGTTCGACTAGCGAGGGGCCCTACGAGCAGTACTTC. It yields the protein CASSSTSEGPYEQYF. Full variable domain (outside the CDR3, taken from reference TRBV28 and TRBJ2-7): DVKVTQSSRYLVKRTGEKVFLECVQDMDHENMFWYRQDPGLGLRLIYFSYDVKMKEKGDIPEGYSVSREKKERFSLILESASTNQTSMYLCASSSTSEGPYEQYFGPGTRLTVT.

Notes on this clone: The sample holds other DNA sequences that translate to the same CDR3. The chain combines TRBV7-9 with TRBJ1-4, with unresolved D. This CDR3 is built from 15 residues. Deletions cut 5 bases from V and 4 bases from J, with 14 bases between. Germline loops: CDR1 SEHNR, CDR2 FQNEAQ (reference sequence). CDR3 nucleotides: TGTGCCAGCAGCCTCCGGACGGGCCTTAATGAAAAACTGTTTTTT. It codes for CASSLRTGLNEKLFF.

This CDR3 reads CASSYSPGYNEQFF. The CDR3 DNA sequence: TGTGCCAGCAGTTACTCGCCGGGGTACAATGAGCAGTTCTTC. The genes are TRBV6-6 and TRBJ2-1; D is perhaps TRBD2 (5 bases). V lost 0 bases to trimming and J lost 4 bases, with 7 bases between them. Germline-derived CDR1 and CDR2 are MNHNY and SVGAGI (reference sequence). The CDR3 spans 14 residues.

The chain joins TRBV7-6 to TRBJ2-7; 8 bases fit TRBD2. This CDR3 has 17 residues. The V gene's germline CDR1 is SGHVS and CDR2 FNYEAQ. V lost 4 bases and J lost 3; bases outside the gene matches: 14. The CDR3 nucleotides are TGTGCCAGCAGCTCGCCTCGGGAGGGACTAGGGGGCTACGAGCAGTACTTC. Translating it yields CASSSPREGLGGYEQYF.

The V gene is TRBV29-1, the J gene TRBJ2-1, with D perhaps TRBD1 (8 bases). Between the trimmed V and J ends, which lost 0 bases and 5 bases, there was a span of 32 bases. CDR1 is SQVTM, CDR2 ANQGSEA, per germline. The CDR3 length is 21 residues. The DNA for the CDR3 is TGCAGCGTTGAAGATTTTCGGGCAGGGAAAGGCAGGGGGCGGGGGAACAATGAGCAGTTCTTC. Translation gives CSVEDFRAGKGRGRGNNEQFF.

This clone showed up just a few times. The V and J genes are TRBV10-3 and TRBJ2-1; perhaps TRBD2 as D (6 bases). The CDR3 extends over 14 amino acids. V was trimmed by 8 bases and J by 4 bases, leaving 15 bases between them. The germline CDR1 and CDR2 sequences are ENHRY and SYGVKD. The CDR3 nucleotides read TGTGCCATCGGGTCGACGGGAGAGTACAATGAGCAGTTCTTC. Its translation: CAIGSTGEYNEQFF.

The rearrangement joins TRBV9 to TRBJ1-1; D is perhaps TRBD1 (5 bases). V was clipped by 0 bases and J by 0 bases, with 15 bases between them. Germline CDR1 SGDLS, CDR2 YYNGEE. The length of the CDR3 is 17 residues. CDR3 sequence reads: CASSVVGRQDMNTEAFF. The CDR3, as DNA: TGTGCCAGCAGCGTAGTGGGGCGCCAGGATATGAACACTGAAGCTTTCTTT.